Listed here is a single TCR beta chain. This record comes from a study of cytomegalovirus exposure and HLA in healthy donors. The method was immunoSEQ multiplex PCR; TCRdb's version includes in-frame clones alone and lacks a portion of them. The sample has about 160,000 clones; approximately 89% are singletons. This CDR3 comprises 13 residues. Trimming at V came to 2 bases and at J to 11 bases, leaving 7 bases not matched to a gene. The germline CDR1 and CDR2 sequences are SGDLS and YYNGEE. V gene TRBV9 combines with J gene TRBJ1-1; TRBD1 agrees at 9 bases. Input material: PBMCs. This receptor was obtained from a man between 18 and 29 years old in good health and CMV-seropositive. The CDR3 coding sequence is TGTGCCAGCAGCGTGGACAGGGGTGGTGTGGCTTTCTTT. This gives the protein CASSVDRGGVAFF.